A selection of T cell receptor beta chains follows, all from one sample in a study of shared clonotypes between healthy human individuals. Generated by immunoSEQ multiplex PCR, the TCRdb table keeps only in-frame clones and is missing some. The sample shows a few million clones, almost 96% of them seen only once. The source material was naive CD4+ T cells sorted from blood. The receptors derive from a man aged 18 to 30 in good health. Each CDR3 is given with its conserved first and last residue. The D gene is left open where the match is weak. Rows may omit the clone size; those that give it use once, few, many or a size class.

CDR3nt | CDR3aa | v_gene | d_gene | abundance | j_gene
TGTGCCAGCAGTGCCCCGGGACTAGCCTACAATGAGCAGTTCTTC | CASSAPGLAYNEQFF | TRBV6-5 | TRBD2 | . | TRBJ2-1
TGTGCCAGCAGCTTAGCGGGGAGACTAAACACCGGGGAGCTGTTTTTT | CASSLAGRLNTGELFF | TRBV7-2 | . | . | TRBJ2-2
TGTGCCAGCAGCTCCCGCCCAGCGGGAGACTCAGATACGCAGTATTTT | CASSSRPAGDSDTQYF | TRBV9 | TRBD2 | once | TRBJ2-3
TGTGCCAGCGCCTTGGGTCCGACAAATTCACCCCTCCACTTT | CASALGPTNSPLHF | TRBV7-9 | . | . | TRBJ1-6
TGTGCCAGCACCCTGAACACCGGGGAGCTGTTTTTT | CASTLNTGELFF | TRBV28 | . | . | TRBJ2-2
TGCGCCAGCAGCTTGGCGGGCGTCTACGAGCAGTACTTC | CASSLAGVYEQYF | TRBV5-1 | . | . | TRBJ2-7
TGTGCCAGCAGCGTCGACAGTGCCGGGGAGCTGTTTTTT | CASSVDSAGELFF | TRBV7-9 | . | . | TRBJ2-2
TGTGCCACCGCACAGGGCCTTGGTAATGAAAAACTGTTTTTT | CATAQGLGNEKLFF | TRBV7-9 | . | . | TRBJ1-4
TGTGCCAGCAGCTCCGGGAGGGGCGGCGGGGAGCTGTTTTTT | CASSSGRGGGELFF | TRBV7-2 | TRBD2 | once | TRBJ2-2
TGTGCCAGCAGCCAGGGGACAGATAGAGCCAAAAACATTCAGTACTTC | CASSQGTDRAKNIQYF | TRBV4-2 | TRBD1 | . | TRBJ2-4
TGTGCCAGCAGTTACTCTTTGTCAGGGACTGAAGCTTTCTTT | CASSYSLSGTEAFF | TRBV6-5 | . | . | TRBJ1-1
TGTGCCAGCAGCTTGGGTAATCAGCCCCAGCATTTT | CASSLGNQPQHF | TRBV5-6 | . | . | TRBJ1-5
TGCGCCAGCAGCTTGGAGCAGGGGTCGAGCTCTGGAAACACCATATATTTT | CASSLEQGSSSGNTIYF | TRBV5-1 | . | . | TRBJ1-3
TGTGCCAGCAGTTCGGGTAGCGACTTCCATGAGCAGTTCTTC | CASSSGSDFHEQFF | TRBV6-6 | . | . | TRBJ2-1
TGTGCCTGGAGTCTACAGGAGTACAATGAGCAGTTCTTC | CAWSLQEYNEQFF | TRBV30 | . | . | TRBJ2-1
TGTGCCAGCAGCATGGGCCTTACGCGAGAGGGAACTGAAGCTTTCTTT | CASSMGLTREGTEAFF | TRBV7-9 | . | . | TRBJ1-1
TGTGCCAGCAGTGAAGCTTTCAGGGGACAGGGCTATGGCTACACCTTC | CASSEAFRGQGYGYTF | TRBV6-1 | TRBD1 | . | TRBJ1-2
TGCGCCAGCAGCTCTGGGGGGGTTGAGGGCAATCAGCCCCAGCATTTT | CASSSGGVEGNQPQHF | TRBV5-1 | . | . | TRBJ1-5
TGTGCCAGTAGTCAGGTAGCGGGAGGGCCAAATGAGCAGTTCTTC | CASSQVAGGPNEQFF | TRBV19 | TRBD2 | . | TRBJ2-1
TGTGCCAGCTCACCACCGTCGACAGGGAACACCGGGGAGCTGTTTTTT | CASSPPSTGNTGELFF | TRBV18 | . | . | TRBJ2-2
TGTGCCAGCCTCCCGAGCTCTGGAAACACCATATATTTT | CASLPSSGNTIYF | TRBV7-9 | . | . | TRBJ1-3
TGTGCCAGCGGAGACCGGGACAGGGTGTCCTACGAGCAGTACTTC | CASGDRDRVSYEQYF | TRBV2 | TRBD1 | . | TRBJ2-7
TGTGCCAGCTCACCACCAAGAGGGCCCGGGGGCAATCAGCCCCAGCATTTT | CASSPPRGPGGNQPQHF | TRBV18 | . | . | TRBJ1-5
TGTGCCAGCAGTGAAAATCCAGGGGCGCTAAAACTGTTTTTT | CASSENPGALKLFF | TRBV25-1 | . | . | TRBJ1-4
TGTGCCAGCAGTTTATCCGGGACCTACGAGCAGTACTTC | CASSLSGTYEQYF | TRBV28 | . | . | TRBJ2-7
TGTGCCAGCAGGGCCACCCCCCGGGGGGTAAAGACTAATGAAAAACTGTTTTTT | CASRATPRGVKTNEKLFF | TRBV7-9 | . | . | TRBJ1-4
TGTGCCTCGGGTTTGTACTCCTACGAGCAGTACTTC | CASGLYSYEQYF | TRBV13 | . | . | TRBJ2-7